These 21 T cell receptor beta chains share one sample of origin, sequenced in a study of PD-1 blockade in mismatch repair-deficient tumors. Measured with immunoSEQ multiplex PCR; TCRdb has only the in-frame clones, and not every one. The repertoire has tens of thousands of clones, roughly 85% of them found once; the top ten carry roughly 4%. The specimen comprised peripheral blood, sampled 75 to 85 weeks after starting pembrolizumab. Receptors originate from an adult with mismatch repair-deficient cancer.

In its sample, this clone was seen once. The V and J genes are TRBV10-1 and TRBJ1-1; maybe TRBD1 (5 bases). The CDR3 is 16 amino acids. V dropped 3 bases and J dropped 0 bases, with 14 bases sitting between them. Germline-derived CDR1 and CDR2 are WNHNN and SYGVQD (reference sequence). CDR3: CASSDFPGDLNTEAFF. The CDR3 bases are TGCGCCAGCAGTGATTTTCCCGGGGACTTGAACACTGAAGCTTTCTTT.

This clone has a single count. The V and J genes are TRBV2 and TRBJ1-1; D might be TRBD1 (5 bases). Germline V lookup: CDR1 SNHLY, CDR2 FYNNEI. V dropped 6 bases and J dropped 0 bases, with 11 bases sitting between them. The CDR3 contains 14 residues. The CDR3 loop is CASSRDGMNTEAFF. CDR3 in DNA: TGTGCCAGCAGCCGGGACGGTATGAACACTGAAGCTTTCTTT.

The V call is TRBV5-6, the J call TRBJ2-6; D is uncertain. Germline assignment: CDR1 SGHDT and CDR2 YYEEEE. Trimming stripped 7 bases from V and 5 bases from J, with 22 bases between. This CDR3 spans 17 amino acids. The CDR3 sequence: CASFVSNTQSRANVLTF. Here the CDR3 DNA reads TGTGCCAGCTTTGTATCCAATACACAAAGTCGGGCCAACGTCCTGACTTTC.

Here the CDR3 DNA reads TGTGCCAGCAGCGGGGGCTCCTACAATGAGCAGTTCTTC. It is translated as CASSGGSYNEQFF. The V gene is TRBV7-9, the J gene TRBJ2-1, with D perhaps matching TRBD1 or TRBD2 (5 bases each). There are 13 residues in the CDR3. V dropped 5 bases and J dropped 0 bases, with 5 bases sitting between them. Germline V gene data show CDR1 as SEHNR and CDR2 as FQNEAQ (reference sequence). The full variable domain, with the rest looked up from reference TRBV7-9 and TRBJ2-1, is DTGVSQNPRHKITKRGQNVTFRCDPISEHNRLYWYRQTLGQGPEFLTYFQNEAQLEKSRLLSDRFSAERPKGSFSTLEIQRTEQGDSAMYLCASSGGSYNEQFFGPGTRLTVL.

The J gene is TRBJ2-7, the V gene TRBV18, with 8 bases lining up with TRBD1. The CDR3 totals 18 residues. V was clipped by 7 bases and J by 0 bases; unmatched bases: 17. Germline V CDR1 and CDR2: KGHSH, LQKENI. CDR3 sequence (DNA): TGTGCCAGCTTTAAGACAGAGCGAGTGGGGACAGGCTCCTACGAGCAGTACTTC. It codes for CASFKTERVGTGSYEQYF. Variable domain in full (rest from reference TRBV18 and TRBJ2-7): NAGVMQNPRHLVRRRGQEARLRCSPMKGHSHVYWYRQLPEEGLKFMVYLQKENIIDESGMPKERFSAEFPKEGPSILRIQQVVRGDSAAYFCASFKTERVGTGSYEQYFGPGTRLTVT.

This clone was counted a single time. The rearrangement links TRBV9 to TRBJ2-2, with a possible D match to TRBD1 (5 bases). CDR1 is SGDLS and CDR2 is YYNGEE in the germline V gene. The CDR3 loop spans 13 amino acids. Trimming shortened V by 6 bases and J by 6 bases, and 12 bases separated the two germline ends. The CDR3 DNA is TGTGCCAGCACCCAGGGTGGATCCGGGGAGCTGTTTTTT. As protein: CASTQGGSGELFF. Based on the CDR3 plus reference TRBV9 and TRBJ2-2, the full variable domain is DSGVTQTPKHLITATGQRVTLRCSPRSGDLSVYWYQQSLDQGLQFLIQYYNGEERAKGNILERFSAQQFPDLHSELNLSSLELGDSALYFCASTQGGSGELFFGEGSRLTVL.

The chain has TRBV5-1 and TRBJ2-7; 14 bases fit TRBD2. The CDR3 length is 16 residues. The germline V gene has CDR1 SGHRS and CDR2 YFSETQ. The V and J ends lost 4 bases and 5 bases, in that order; junction bases with no gene match: 8. CDR3 sequence reads: CASSIGTSGSTDEQYF. DNA for the CDR3: TGCGCCAGCAGCATAGGGACTAGCGGGAGTACGGACGAGCAGTACTTC.

The CDR3 DNA is TGTGCCAGCAGCCAGAACCCCATCAGGACAGGGACCTATGGCTACACCTTC. Protein product: CASSQNPIRTGTYGYTF. The chain carries TRBV7-2 and TRBJ1-2; 8 bases are a match to TRBD1. Germline CDR1 is SGHTA and CDR2 is FQGNSA. This CDR3 has 17 amino acids. Unmatched junction bases numbered 15, after V lost 5 bases and J lost 4 bases.

This chain links TRBV10-3 with TRBJ2-3; the D is unclear. Looked up from germline, CDR1 is ENHRY and CDR2 is SYGVKD. The CDR3 extends over 14 amino acids. V was clipped by 3 bases and J by 4 bases, with 11 bases between them. CDR3 coding DNA: TGTGCCATCAGTGACCAACCACCCTCAGATACGCAGTATTTT. Translating gives CAISDQPPSDTQYF.

The chain joins TRBV11-2 to TRBJ2-7, with 12 bases that match TRBD2. Germline CDR1 SGHAT, CDR2 FQNNGV. This CDR3 has 16 amino acids. V trimming: 3 bases; J trimming: 6 bases; junction bases outside the gene matches: 9. The CDR3 region is CASSFEGTSGFSEQYF. The DNA for the CDR3 is TGTGCCAGCAGCTTCGAGGGGACTAGCGGGTTTAGCGAGCAGTACTTC.

V is TRBV19 and J is TRBJ1-4; the D is unclear. Between the trimmed V and J ends, which lost 3 bases and 0 bases, there was a span of 8 bases. CDR1 and CDR2 from the germline V gene are LNHDA and SQIVND (reference sequence). The CDR3 has 15 residues. This CDR3 reads CASSMLGSTNEKLFF. For the CDR3, the DNA is TGTGCCAGTAGTATGCTAGGGTCAACTAATGAAAAACTGTTTTTT.

V gene TRBV2 combines with J gene TRBJ1-1; D remains ambiguous. The CDR3 runs to 12 residues. V was cut by 8 bases and J by 0 bases, with 7 bases left in between. Germline V gene lookup returns CDR1 SNHLY and CDR2 FYNNEI. CDR3 coding DNA: TGTGCCAGCGAGGGATTGAACACTGAAGCTTTCTTT. This codes for CASEGLNTEAFF.

The gene calls are TRBV20-1 and TRBJ1-3; D gene uncertain. CDR1 is DFQATT and CDR2 is SNEGSKA in the germline V gene (reference sequence). Trimming removed 3 bases at V and 0 bases at J, with 0 bases between. The CDR3 spans 11 residues. In DNA form, the CDR3 reads TGCAGTGCTAGCTCTGGAAACACCATATATTTT. Translating it yields CSASSGNTIYF.

This CDR3 is CASSLGLVTSATDTQYF. DNA for the CDR3: TGTGCCAGCAGTTTAGGGCTAGTGACTAGCGCCACAGATACGCAGTATTTT. The genes are TRBV27 and TRBJ2-3; TRBD2 matches at 8 bases. The CDR3 runs to 17 residues. J lost 2 bases, V lost 2 bases, and 9 bases had no gene match. Germline V lookup: CDR1 MNHEY, CDR2 SMNVEV (reference sequence).

This clone appeared once. This chain uses TRBV7-8 with TRBJ2-3; 13 nucleotides agree with TRBD2. Germline CDR1 SGHVS, CDR2 FQNEAQ. V shed 5 bases, J shed 4 bases, and the junction held 6 bases outside the gene matches. The length of the CDR3 is 16 residues. The CDR3 region is CASSARTSGSADTQYF. The CDR3 bases are TGTGCCAGCAGCGCCCGGACTAGCGGGAGTGCAGATACGCAGTATTTT.

This clone occurred a few times. The rearrangement joins TRBV18 to TRBJ2-7; perhaps TRBD2 as D (5 bases). CDR3 size: 14 residues. CDR1 KGHSH and CDR2 LQKENI come from the germline V gene. Trimming shortened V by 2 bases and J by 6 bases, and 14 bases separated the two germline ends. The CDR3 DNA reads TGTGCCAGCTCACCATCTATGGGAGCTCTCGAGCAGTACTTC. Residues: CASSPSMGALEQYF. The whole variable domain, filled in from reference TRBV18 and TRBJ2-7, reads NAGVMQNPRHLVRRRGQEARLRCSPMKGHSHVYWYRQLPEEGLKFMVYLQKENIIDESGMPKERFSAEFPKEGPSILRIQQVVRGDSAAYFCASSPSMGALEQYFGPGTRLTVT.

The chain links TRBV29-1 to TRBJ2-4, with TRBD2 identical over 9 bases. CDR1 is SQVTM and CDR2 is ANQGSEA in the germline V gene. The trim removed 5 bases at V and 9 bases at J, leaving 5 bases unmatched. The CDR3 runs to 12 residues. This CDR3 reads CSVKTSGVIQYF. DNA of the CDR3: TGCAGCGTTAAGACTAGCGGCGTCATTCAGTACTTC.

This clone was counted once. The V and J genes are TRBV25-1 and TRBJ2-7, with D perhaps assigned TRBD1 or TRBD2 (5 bases each). The length of the CDR3 is 14 residues. The germline CDR1 and CDR2 sequences are MGHDK and SYGVNS. The V end was cut by 5 bases, the J end by 7 bases, with 18 bases between. The CDR3 reads CASSSPGSSREQYF. In DNA form, the CDR3 reads TGTGCCAGCAGTTCCCCAGGGAGTTCTCGGGAGCAGTACTTC.

This chain uses TRBV7-9 with TRBJ2-1; 9 nucleotides align to TRBD2. Germline CDR1 is SEHNR and CDR2 is FQNEAQ (reference sequence). The CDR3 length is 15 residues. V lost 1 base, J lost 8 bases, and 6 bases stayed unmatched. CDR3 DNA: TGTGCCAGCAGCTTAGGTAGCGGGAGTTTCGATGAGCAGTTCTTC. Its protein product is CASSLGSGSFDEQFF.

The V call is TRBV2, the J call TRBJ2-7; D not certain. The CDR3 has 12 residues. The V and J ends lost 7 bases and 1 base respectively, with 8 bases between them. Germline values: CDR1 SNHLY, CDR2 FYNNEI. The CDR3, as DNA: TGTGCCAGCACGGCCGGATCCTACGAGCAGTACTTC. It specifies CASTAGSYEQYF.

The V and J genes are TRBV30 and TRBJ1-2, with a possible D match to TRBD1 (5 bases). The CDR3 loop spans 14 amino acids. Per the germline V gene, CDR1 is GTSNPN and CDR2 is SVGIG (reference sequence). V was trimmed by 6 bases and J by 4 bases, leaving 18 bases between them. The CDR3 reads CACGLSGGTYGYTF. CDR3 bases: TGTGCCTGTGGTCTTTCCGGCGGGACCTATGGCTACACCTTC.